The entry below gives a single T cell receptor (beta chain) sequence along with its context. The data were taken from a study of blood T cell repertoires in COVID-19. For the study at large: Specimens from acute and convalescent COVID-19 originated in the United States, Italy and Spain. In each case, the material was cDNA or gDNA derived from T cells, B-cell-depleted T cells, or PBMCs.

Source study methods: Amplification with reference gene primers provided the estimates of nucleated cell counts. Assay used: immunoSEQ multiplex PCR; TCRdb lists only in-frame clones, some missing. Clonal size and the V and J genes are those of that table, whereas D and trimming came from the DNA. The sample lists approximately 92,000 clones; roughly 82% were seen once. The ends lost 0 bases at V and 2 bases at J; junction bases unmatched: 2. Germline V lookup: CDR1 SGHDN, CDR2 FVKESK. CDR3 length equals 16 residues. The chain employs TRBV14 and TRBJ2-2; the match to TRBD1 covers 8 bases. This TCR was sampled from a man at least 80 years old with acute or convalescent COVID-19. Sample: peripheral blood. The CDR3 here is CASSQDRGRNTGELFF. The CDR3 region has the DNA TGTGCCAGCAGCCAAGACAGGGGGCGTAACACCGGGGAGCTGTTTTTT.